This T cell receptor beta chain was captured by sequencing in a study of cytomegalovirus exposure and HLA in healthy donors. Study conclusions and caveats: Most CMV-associated TCR beta chains were later found to appear HLA-restricted. Cytomegalovirus association was listed for approximately 150 TCR beta chains. About 87% or about 30% of the time was how often most TCR beta V segments were productive, according to an earlier analysis. Some 16,000 TCR beta sequences were associated with HLA alleles at 0.05 false discovery rate in a later analysis.

The CDR3 runs 14 residues. Trimming stripped 5 bases from V and 2 bases from J, with 13 bases between. Germline assignment: CDR1 MNHEY and CDR2 SVGAGI. Notes on this clone: The antigen remains unidentified.

In the PCR, 60 Vbeta and 13 Jbeta primers were used. The table came from immunoSEQ multiplex PCR; TCRdb's copy has only in-frame clones and leaves some out. The table lists some 150,000 clones, around four fifths of them singletons. V usage is TRBV6-5 and J usage is TRBJ2-7; D unclear. This receptor was identified in a woman in her fifties or sixties in good health and CMV-seronegative. The sample consisted of PBMCs. Written as DNA, the CDR3 is TGTGCCAGCAGTCCCTTTGTTCTCGCCTACGAGCAGTACTTC. It specifies CASSPFVLAYEQYF.